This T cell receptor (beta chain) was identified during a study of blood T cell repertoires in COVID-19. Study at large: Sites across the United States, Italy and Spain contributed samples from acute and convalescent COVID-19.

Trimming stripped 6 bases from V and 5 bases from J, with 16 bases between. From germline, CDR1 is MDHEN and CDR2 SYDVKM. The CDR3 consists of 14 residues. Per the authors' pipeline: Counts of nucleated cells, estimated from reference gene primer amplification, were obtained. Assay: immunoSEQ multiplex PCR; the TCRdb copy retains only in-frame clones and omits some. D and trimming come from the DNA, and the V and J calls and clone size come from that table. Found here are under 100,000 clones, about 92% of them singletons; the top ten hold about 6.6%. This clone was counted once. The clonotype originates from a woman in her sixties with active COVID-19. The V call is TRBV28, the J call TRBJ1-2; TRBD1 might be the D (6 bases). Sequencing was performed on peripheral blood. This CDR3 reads CASSRRGAAYGYTF. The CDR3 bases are TGTGCCAGCAGCCGTCGGGGGGCGGCTTATGGCTACACCTTC.